This TCR beta chain was found in a study of T cell responses to AZD1222 COVID-19 vaccine. Findings of the study overall: Researchers report vaccine-associated CD4 TCRs spanning spike, with dominance at 160-218 and 743-854. Two doses of AZD1222 preceded a rise in Spike-specific TCR breadth and depth. In all cases, repertoires were sampled only after the peak T cell response.

The V and J ends lost 4 bases and 4 bases respectively, with 15 bases between them. This CDR3 is 15 amino acids long. Germline V CDR1 and CDR2: LGHNA, YSLEER. To note about this clone: What it recognizes is unknown.

Produced via immunoSEQ multiplex PCR; TCRdb's table is partial and in-frame only. This repertoire shows tens of thousands of clones, 88% found once; its top ten account for roughly 7.2%. The rearrangement uses TRBV4-3 and TRBJ2-3, with a possible D match to TRBD2 (6 bases). Material: peripheral blood, obtained 28 days after the second AZD1222 dose. The TCR comes from an adult who received the AZD1222 COVID-19 vaccine. The CDR3 is CASSRGQGGPDTQYF. CDR3 DNA: TGCGCCAGCAGCCGAGGGCAGGGAGGTCCAGATACGCAGTATTTT.